This T cell receptor beta chain was obtained from a study of blood T cell repertoires in COVID-19. Study-wide context: The United States, Italy and Spain were the sources of the acute and convalescent COVID-19 samples. T cells, B-cell-depleted T cells, or PBMCs provided the cDNA or gDNA that served as material.

The V end lost 6 bases, the J end lost 4 bases, and 12 bases lay between the germline ends. This CDR3 spans 12 amino acids. Germline loops: CDR1 SQVTM, CDR2 ANQGSEA. Original analysis: It was from reference gene primer amplification that nucleated cell counts were estimated. TCRdb's table, derived via immunoSEQ multiplex PCR, lists solely in-frame clones and lacks some. That table furnishes V, J and clone size, whereas the DNA furnished D and trimming. The sample has some 140,000 clones; approximately 80% are singletons. Specimen: peripheral blood. The chain has TRBV29-1 and TRBJ1-1, with no clear D. This sequence originates from an elderly woman with acute or convalescent COVID-19. CDR3: CSVRETITEAFF. Written as DNA, the CDR3 is TGCAGCGTCCGGGAAACTATCACTGAAGCTTTCTTT.